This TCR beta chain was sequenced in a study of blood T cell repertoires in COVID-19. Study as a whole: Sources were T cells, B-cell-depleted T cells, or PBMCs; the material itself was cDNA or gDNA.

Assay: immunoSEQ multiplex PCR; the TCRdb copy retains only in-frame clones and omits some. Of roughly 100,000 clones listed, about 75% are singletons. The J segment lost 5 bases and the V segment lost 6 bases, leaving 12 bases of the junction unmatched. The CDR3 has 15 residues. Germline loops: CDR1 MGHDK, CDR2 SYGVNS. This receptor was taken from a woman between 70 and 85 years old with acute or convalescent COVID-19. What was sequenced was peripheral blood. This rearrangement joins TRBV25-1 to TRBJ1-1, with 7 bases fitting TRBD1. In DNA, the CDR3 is TGTGCCAGCAGATCAGGGGGGAAGCCGTGGACTGAAGCTTTCTTT. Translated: CASRSGGKPWTEAFF.